This T cell receptor beta chain was identified in a study of pediatric ulcerative colitis. At the level of the study: Most patients had pancolitis, and two had left-sided colitis.

This CDR3 has 16 residues. CDR1 SGHTA and CDR2 FQGNSA come from the germline V gene. Trimming left V 7 bases short and J 3 bases short, with 21 bases between. Note on this clone: Antigen specificity is unknown.

The protocol was immunoSEQ multiplex PCR, while the TCRdb copy is restricted to in-frame clones and leaves out a portion. In the table there are roughly 45,000 clones, 78% of which are singletons. One to two pinch biopsies were taken from the rectum during colonoscopy. The diagnostic colonoscopy in ulcerative colitis patients preceded any immunosuppressive treatment. Study findings and constraints: Repertoires came from total lymphocyte DNA, so rare subsets like regulatory T cells may be missed. Two rectal clonotypes were found only in ulcerative colitis patients, all of them.

Sequencing was carried out using gut tissue. The chain has TRBV7-2 and TRBJ1-2, with D possibly matching TRBD1 (5 bases). The TCR was taken from a girl between 5 and 17 years old with moderate ulcerative colitis. This chain's CDR3 is CASTQQSGGGDYGYTF. For the CDR3, the DNA is TGTGCCAGCACACAACAGAGCGGGGGTGGAGACTATGGCTACACCTTC.